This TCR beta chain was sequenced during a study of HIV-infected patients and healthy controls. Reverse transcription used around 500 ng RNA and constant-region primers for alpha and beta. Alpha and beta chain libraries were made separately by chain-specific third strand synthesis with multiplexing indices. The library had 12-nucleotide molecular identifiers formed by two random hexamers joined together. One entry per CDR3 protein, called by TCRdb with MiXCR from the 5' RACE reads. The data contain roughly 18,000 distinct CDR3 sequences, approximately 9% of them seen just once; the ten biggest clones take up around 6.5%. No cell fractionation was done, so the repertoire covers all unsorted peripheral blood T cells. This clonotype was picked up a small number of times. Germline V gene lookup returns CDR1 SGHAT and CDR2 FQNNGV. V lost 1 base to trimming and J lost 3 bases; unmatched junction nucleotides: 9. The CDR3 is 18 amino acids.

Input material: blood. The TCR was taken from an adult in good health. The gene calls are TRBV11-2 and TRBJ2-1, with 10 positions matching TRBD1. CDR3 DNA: TGTGCCAGCAGCTTAGTCGGGACAGGGGTCTTAGGCTACAATGAGCAGTTCTTC. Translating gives CASSLVGTGVLGYNEQFF.